Detailed here is one T cell receptor (beta chain). Germline CDR1 reads MDHEN; CDR2 reads SYDVKM. The CDR3 is 16 residues long. V shed 6 bases, J shed 5 bases, and the junction held 9 bases outside the gene matches. Assay used: immunoSEQ multiplex PCR; TCRdb lists only in-frame clones, some missing. The data hold 110,000 to 150,000 clones, with more than 85% observed a single time. The sample comes from a study of control samples from healthy donors and cancer patients. The receptor was derived from a young woman in good health. The chain recombines TRBV28 with TRBJ2-5; 13 positions match TRBD2. The sequenced sample was blood. The CDR3 DNA sequence: TGTGCCAGCAGGAGACTAGCGGGAGGAGCTGGGGAGACCCAGTACTTC. It yields the protein CASRRLAGGAGETQYF. Drawing the rest from reference TRBV28 and TRBJ2-5, the complete variable domain is DVKVTQSSRYLVKRTGEKVFLECVQDMDHENMFWYRQDPGLGLRLIYFSYDVKMKEKGDIPEGYSVSREKKERFSLILESASTNQTSMYLCASRRLAGGAGETQYFGPGTRLLVL.